Below, one T cell receptor (beta chain) is given with its context. The CDR3 is 12 residues long. Germline loops: CDR1 MNHEY, CDR2 SVGAGI. V shed 6 bases and J shed 2 bases, with 7 bases lying between them. This sample is part of a study of T cell changes during pregnancy in multiple sclerosis. The table came from immunoSEQ multiplex PCR; TCRdb's copy has only in-frame clones and leaves some out. The table lists around 130,000 clones, approximately 94% of them singletons. Sequenced here: peripheral blood, sampled before pregnancy. The receptor was derived from a female donor with multiple sclerosis, enrolled in a pregnancy study. The V and J genes are TRBV6-5 and TRBJ2-5, with D possibly TRBD1 on 6 matching bases. CDR3 sequence (DNA): TGTGCCAGCAGGGACAGACAAGAGACCCAGTACTTC. This encodes CASRDRQETQYF.